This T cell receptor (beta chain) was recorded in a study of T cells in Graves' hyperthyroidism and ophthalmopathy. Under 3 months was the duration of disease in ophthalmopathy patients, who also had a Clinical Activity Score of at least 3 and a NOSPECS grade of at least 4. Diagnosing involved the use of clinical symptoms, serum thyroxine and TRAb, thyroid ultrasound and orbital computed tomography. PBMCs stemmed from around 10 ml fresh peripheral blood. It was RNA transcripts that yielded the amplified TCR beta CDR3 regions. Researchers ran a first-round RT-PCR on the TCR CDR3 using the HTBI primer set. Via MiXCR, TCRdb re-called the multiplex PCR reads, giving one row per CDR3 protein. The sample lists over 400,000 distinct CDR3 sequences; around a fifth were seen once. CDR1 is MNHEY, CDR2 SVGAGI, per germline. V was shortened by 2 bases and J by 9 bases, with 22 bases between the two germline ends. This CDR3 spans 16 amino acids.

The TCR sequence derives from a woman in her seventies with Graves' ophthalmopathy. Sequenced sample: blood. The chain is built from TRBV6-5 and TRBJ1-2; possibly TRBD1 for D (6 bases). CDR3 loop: CASSYPSQGRSHSYTF. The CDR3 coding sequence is TGTGCCAGCAGTTACCCCAGTCAGGGGAGAAGTCATAGCTACACCTTC.